Listed below are T cell receptor beta chains from one sample, sequenced in a study of cytomegalovirus exposure and HLA in healthy donors. Sequenced by immunoSEQ multiplex PCR; TCRdb stores in-frame clones only, minus some. The top ten clones hold about 2% of a sample with around 280,000 clones, 85% to 90% of them seen once. The sequenced material came from PBMCs. The receptors shown here come from a woman between 18 and 30 years old in good health and CMV-seronegative. Each CDR3 is given with its conserved first and last residue.

V gene | CDR3 protein
TRBV7-3 | CASSPRRAGPSYNEQFF
TRBV2 | CASTSGGVGTEAFF
TRBV5-1 | CASSQTGGELFF
TRBV11-2 | CASSLDGAGIEQPQHF
TRBV5-6 | CASSTQAGAGDEQYF
TRBV2 | CASSDIAGSYEQYF
TRBV7-9 | CASSWTGTGNGYTF
TRBV5-1 | CASSLVASGNTGELFF
TRBV2 | CASSGPRQGITDTQYF
TRBV7-3 | CASSSTGGYTEAFF
TRBV6-5 | CASSYKATGQNTEAFF
TRBV15 | CATSAQDRVSYGYTF
TRBV2 | CASSVAGLLPTDTQYF
TRBV27 | CASSPRAAGGWTDTQYF
TRBV9 | CASSAASGSGGSSYNEQFF
TRBV11-2 | CASSSVGQAETQYF
TRBV4-1 | CASTPAGTGGYEQYF
TRBV10-1 | CASSGQGMTEAFF
TRBV5-1 | CASSFGDVRAGYGYTF
TRBV7-2 | CASSFIQGSYEQYF
TRBV5-6 | CASSLKRGKTQFF
TRBV5-1 | CASSQGDSTEAFF
TRBV6-4 | CASSLREHSPLHF
TRBV5-8 | CASSVGQGLNTEAFF
TRBV9 | CASSETAREYNEQFF
TRBV5-1 | CASSLEQGVAEAFF
TRBV7-6 | CASSSGQGDTEAFF
TRBV13 | CASSLEASGGRGTGELFF